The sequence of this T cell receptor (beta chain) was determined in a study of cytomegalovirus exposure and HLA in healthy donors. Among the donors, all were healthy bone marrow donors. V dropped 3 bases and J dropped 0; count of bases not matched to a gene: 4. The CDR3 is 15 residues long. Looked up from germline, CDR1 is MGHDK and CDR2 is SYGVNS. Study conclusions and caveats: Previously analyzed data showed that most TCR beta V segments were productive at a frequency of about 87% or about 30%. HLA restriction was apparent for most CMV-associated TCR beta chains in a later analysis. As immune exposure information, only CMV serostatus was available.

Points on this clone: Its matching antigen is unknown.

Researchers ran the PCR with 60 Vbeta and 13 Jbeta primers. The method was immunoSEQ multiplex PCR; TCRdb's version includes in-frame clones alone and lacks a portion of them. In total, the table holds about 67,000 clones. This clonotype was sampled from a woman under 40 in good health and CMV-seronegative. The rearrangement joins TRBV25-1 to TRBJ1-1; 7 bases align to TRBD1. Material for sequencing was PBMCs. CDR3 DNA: TGTGCCAGCAGTGACGCCGGGACAGTGAACACTGAAGCTTTCTTT. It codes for CASSDAGTVNTEAFF.